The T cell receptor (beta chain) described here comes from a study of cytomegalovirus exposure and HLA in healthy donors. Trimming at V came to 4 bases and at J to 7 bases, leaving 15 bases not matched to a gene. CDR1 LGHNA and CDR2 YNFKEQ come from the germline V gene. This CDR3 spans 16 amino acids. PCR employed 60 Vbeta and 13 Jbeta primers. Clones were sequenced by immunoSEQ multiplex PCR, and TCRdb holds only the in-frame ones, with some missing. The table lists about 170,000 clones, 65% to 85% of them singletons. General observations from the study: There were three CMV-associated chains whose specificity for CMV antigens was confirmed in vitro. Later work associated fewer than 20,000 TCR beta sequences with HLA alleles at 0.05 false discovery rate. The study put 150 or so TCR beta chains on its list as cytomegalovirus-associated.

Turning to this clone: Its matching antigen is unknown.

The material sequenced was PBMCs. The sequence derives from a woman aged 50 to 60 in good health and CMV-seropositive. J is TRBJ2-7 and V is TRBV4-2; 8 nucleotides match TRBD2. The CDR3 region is CASSLDSSGASLEQYF. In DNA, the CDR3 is TGTGCCAGCAGCCTAGATAGTAGCGGGGCCAGCCTGGAGCAGTACTTC.